These T cell receptor beta chains were read from a single sample in a study of cytomegalovirus exposure and HLA in healthy donors. This table comes from immunoSEQ multiplex PCR, and its TCRdb copy is limited to in-frame clones, with some not included. The sample comprises about 190,000 clones, roughly three quarters of which are singletons, and more than 1.5% rests with the top ten. Sequencing input: PBMCs. The receptors derive from a woman between 50 and 59 years old in good health and CMV-seronegative. The CDR3 runs from the conserved cysteine through the conserved F or W. A D gene is named only where the DNA matches it firmly. Some rows have no size entry. The others give once, few or many, or a class for an expanded clone.

TRBV4-3	TRBJ1-1	-	many	CASSQEPSRGDEAFF	TGCGCCAGCAGCCAGGAACCATCTCGGGGGGATGAAGCTTTCTTT
TRBV18	TRBJ2-1	-	-	CASSPGGRSSYNEQFF	TGTGCCAGCTCACCAGGAGGACGGAGCTCCTACAATGAGCAGTTCTTC
TRBV9	TRBJ1-3	-	-	CASSVATGRSSGNTIYF	TGTGCCAGCAGCGTAGCTACAGGGCGGAGCTCTGGAAACACCATATATTTT
TRBV6-1	TRBJ1-1	-	-	CASSEELRGHAAFF	TGTGCCAGCAGTGAAGAGTTACGAGGGCACGCCGCTTTCTTT
TRBV2	TRBJ1-2	-	-	CASSGENYGYTF	TGTGCCAGCAGTGGGGAGAACTATGGCTACACCTTC
TRBV29-1	TRBJ2-7	-	-	CSVGIVGKRPSGQYF	TGCAGCGTAGGGATCGTCGGGAAACGCCCTTCGGGGCAGTACTTC
TRBV6-5	TRBJ2-7	-	-	CASSTGGKPYEQYF	TGTGCCAGCAGTACTGGCGGGAAGCCCTACGAGCAGTACTTC
TRBV18	TRBJ2-2	-	-	CASSPLDTGELFF	TGTGCCAGTTCACCACTAGACACCGGGGAGCTGTTTTTT
TRBV7-8	TRBJ2-6	TRBD2	-	CASSFGLAGVRSGANVLTF	TGTGCCAGCAGCTTCGGACTAGCGGGAGTTCGGTCTGGGGCCAACGTCCTGACTTTC
TRBV27	TRBJ1-1	-	-	CASSWTKLNTEAFF	TGTGCCAGCAGTTGGACAAAACTGAACACTGAAGCTTTCTTT
TRBV5-4	TRBJ2-7	TRBD2	-	CASHAQKAGVYEQYF	TGTGCCAGCCACGCCCAAAAAGCGGGAGTCTACGAGCAGTACTTC
TRBV11-1	TRBJ2-1	-	-	CASSLGRSSYNEQFF	TGTGCCAGCAGCTTAGGGCGGAGCTCCTACAATGAGCAGTTCTTC
TRBV6-6	TRBJ1-2	-	-	CASSPDGKYGYTF	TGTGCCAGCAGCCCGGACGGGAAATATGGCTACACCTTC
TRBV7-6	TRBJ2-6	TRBD1	-	CASSPGTASGANVLTF	TGTGCCAGCAGCCCCGGGACAGCCTCTGGGGCCAACGTCCTGACTTTC
TRBV13	TRBJ1-5	-	-	CASSWGNRGSNQPQHF	TGTGCCAGCAGCTGGGGAAATAGGGGTAGCAATCAGCCCCAGCATTTT
TRBV2	TRBJ2-3	TRBD2	-	CASTLRSGGAWRTDTQYF	TGTGCCAGCACGTTGAGGAGCGGGGGGGCCTGGCGCACAGATACGCAGTATTTT
TRBV27	TRBJ2-7	TRBD1	-	CASSLGGTGGYEQYF	TGTGCCAGCAGTTTGGGAGGGACAGGGGGTTACGAGCAGTACTTC
TRBV5-1	TRBJ1-3	-	-	CASSFRGIGNTIYF	TGCGCCAGCAGCTTCAGGGGTATAGGTAACACCATATATTTT
TRBV5-4	TRBJ2-1	TRBD2	-	CASSLGLAGGYNEQFF	TGTGCCAGCAGCTTGGGGCTAGCGGGAGGATACAATGAGCAGTTCTTC
TRBV28	TRBJ1-5	-	-	CASSLRPQHF	TGTGCCAGCAGCCTGAGGCCCCAGCATTTT
TRBV5-6	TRBJ1-1	-	-	CASSLEEAWGTEAFF	TGTGCCAGCAGCTTGGAGGAGGCCTGGGGCACTGAAGCTTTCTTT
TRBV14	TRBJ2-1	-	-	CASSPYQGEQFF	TGTGCCAGCAGCCCCTACCAGGGTGAGCAGTTCTTC
TRBV7-2	TRBJ1-1	-	-	CASSLAANTEAFF	TGTGCCAGCAGCTTAGCGGCGAACACTGAAGCTTTCTTT
TRBV5-1	TRBJ1-1	-	few	CASSLAVSAGQRNTEAFF	TGCGCCAGCAGCTTGGCCGTATCCGCCGGACAGAGGAACACTGAAGCTTTCTTT
TRBV7-2	TRBJ1-1	-	once	CASSYHARVNTEAFF	TGTGCCAGCAGCTACCATGCCCGCGTTAACACTGAAGCTTTCTTT
TRBV18	TRBJ1-1	TRBD1	few	CASSPLETGVTEAFF	TGTGCCAGCTCACCACTCGAGACAGGGGTAACTGAAGCTTTCTTT
TRBV5-1	TRBJ2-2	TRBD1	-	CASSPGTGGITGELFF	TGCGCCAGCAGCCCGGGGACAGGTGGGATTACCGGGGAGCTGTTTTTT
TRBV19	TRBJ1-1	-	-	CASSISDRSWVGTEAFF	TGTGCCAGTAGTATTTCGGATCGGAGCTGGGTTGGGACTGAAGCTTTCTTT
TRBV4-2	TRBJ2-7	-	-	CASSQDAGYEQYF	TGTGCCAGCAGCCAAGATGCGGGATACGAGCAGTACTTC
TRBV6-6	TRBJ2-5	TRBD2	-	CASTPGLANLQETQYF	TGTGCCAGCACCCCTGGACTAGCGAACCTTCAAGAGACCCAGTACTTC
TRBV12-5	TRBJ2-3	-	-	CASGPEVRGTQYF	TGTGCTAGTGGCCCAGAGGTTCGTGGTACGCAGTATTTT
TRBV5-6	TRBJ2-5	TRBD1	once	CASSFTGTGVGGETQYF	TGTGCCAGCAGCTTCACCGGGACAGGGGTAGGGGGAGAGACCCAGTACTTC
TRBV19	TRBJ2-5	TRBD1	-	CASTPRGRGETQYF	TGTGCCAGTACCCCCAGGGGGCGAGGAGAGACCCAGTACTTC
TRBV29-1	TRBJ1-3	TRBD1	-	CSAAAGGSGNTIYF	TGCAGCGCCGCGGCAGGGGGCTCTGGAAACACCATATATTTT
TRBV7-2	TRBJ2-1	TRBD2	-	CASSSGGAGGRNEQFF	TGTGCCAGCAGCTCAGGGGGAGCGGGGGGGCGGAATGAGCAGTTCTTC
TRBV2	TRBJ1-3	TRBD1	-	CASSQTGGGNTIYF	TGTGCCAGCTCCCAGACAGGGGGAGGAAACACCATATATTTT
TRBV5-6	TRBJ2-2	TRBD2	-	CASSRPSGGADGELFF	TGTGCCAGCAGTCGGCCTAGCGGGGGGGCCGACGGGGAGCTGTTTTTT
TRBV4-3	TRBJ1-4	-	-	CASSQAISAPRGEKLFF	TGCGCCAGCAGCCAAGCTATCTCGGCCCCCCGGGGAGAAAAACTGTTTTTT
TRBV5-1	TRBJ2-5	-	-	CASGPVGGLETQYF	TGCGCCAGCGGGCCTGTGGGGGGGCTAGAGACCCAGTACTTC
TRBV27	TRBJ1-3	-	-	CASSPRGGRRGNTIYF	TGTGCCAGCAGTCCTAGGGGGGGGCGAAGAGGAAACACCATATATTTT
TRBV6-4	TRBJ1-2	-	-	CAREGGYTF	TGTGCCAGGGAGGGTGGCTACACCTTC
TRBV7-3	TRBJ2-3	TRBD2	-	CASSSSAGGLTDTQYF	TGTGCCAGCAGCTCGTCCGCGGGAGGGCTAACAGATACGCAGTATTTT
TRBV4-1	TRBJ1-6	-	-	CASSPIPQTDYNSPLHF	TGCGCCAGCAGCCCCATTCCACAGACGGACTATAATTCACCCCTCCACTTT
TRBV28	TRBJ1-5	-	few	CASSYRFNQPQHF	TGTGCCAGCAGTTACAGGTTCAATCAGCCCCAGCATTTT
TRBV7-2	TRBJ2-2	TRBD2	-	CASSRLGREGPKTGELFF	TGTGCCAGCAGCCGGTTGGGGCGGGAGGGCCCAAAAACCGGGGAGCTGTTTTTT
TRBV5-1	TRBJ2-7	TRBD2	-	CASSWLIAGAEQYF	TGCGCCAGCAGCTGGTTGATAGCGGGAGCGGAGCAGTACTTC